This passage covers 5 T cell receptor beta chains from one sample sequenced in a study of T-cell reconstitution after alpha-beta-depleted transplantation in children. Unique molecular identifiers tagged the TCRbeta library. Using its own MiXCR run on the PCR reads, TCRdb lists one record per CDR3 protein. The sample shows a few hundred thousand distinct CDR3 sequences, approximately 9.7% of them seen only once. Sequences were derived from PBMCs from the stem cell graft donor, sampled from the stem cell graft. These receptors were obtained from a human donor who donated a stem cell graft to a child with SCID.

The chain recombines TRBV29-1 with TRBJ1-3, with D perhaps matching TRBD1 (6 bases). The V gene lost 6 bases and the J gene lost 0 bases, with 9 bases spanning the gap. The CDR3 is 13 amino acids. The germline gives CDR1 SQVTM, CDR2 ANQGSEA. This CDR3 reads CSVRGDSGNTIYF. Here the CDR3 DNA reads TGCAGCGTAAGGGGGGACTCTGGAAACACCATATATTTT.

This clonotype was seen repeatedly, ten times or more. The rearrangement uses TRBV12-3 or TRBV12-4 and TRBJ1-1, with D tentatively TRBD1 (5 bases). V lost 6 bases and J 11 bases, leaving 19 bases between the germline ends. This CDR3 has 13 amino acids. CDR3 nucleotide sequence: TGTGCCAGCAGGGGGCCCGGGGGATCTGGGGCTTTCTTT. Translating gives CASRGPGGSGAFF.

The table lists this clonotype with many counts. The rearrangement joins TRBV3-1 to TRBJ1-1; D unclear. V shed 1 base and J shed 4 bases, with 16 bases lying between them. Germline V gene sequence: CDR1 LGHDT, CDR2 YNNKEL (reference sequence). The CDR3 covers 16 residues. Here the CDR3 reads CASSQVGRRDSTEAFF. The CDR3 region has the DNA TGTGCCAGCAGCCAAGTAGGGCGCCGGGATAGCACTGAAGCTTTCTTT.

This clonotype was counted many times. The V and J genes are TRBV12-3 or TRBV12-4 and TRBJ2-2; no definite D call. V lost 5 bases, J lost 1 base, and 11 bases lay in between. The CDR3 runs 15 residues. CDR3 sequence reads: CASSPRSGNTGELFF. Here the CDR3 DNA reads TGTGCCAGCAGTCCCAGGTCGGGGAACACCGGGGAGCTGTTTTTT.

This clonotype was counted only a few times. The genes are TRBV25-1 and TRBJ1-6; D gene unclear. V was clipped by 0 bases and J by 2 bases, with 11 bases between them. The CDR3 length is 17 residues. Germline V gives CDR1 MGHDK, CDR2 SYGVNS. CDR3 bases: TGTGCCAGCAGTGAATACCGGGGAGGAACCTATAATTCACCCCTCCACTTT. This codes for CASSEYRGGTYNSPLHF.